This T cell receptor beta chain was profiled in a study of vaccination and CD4 T cells after COVID-19. Overall study: Stimuli were overlapping spike peptide pools of SARS-CoV-2 and three common cold coronaviruses (HCoV-NL63, HCoV-OC43, HCoV-229E).

The CDR3 is made up of 13 amino acids. CDR1 is KGHDR and CDR2 is SFDVKD in the germline V gene. Trimming removed 3 bases at V and 2 bases at J, with 5 bases between. To note about this clonotype: Its antigen is not known.

At the Johns Hopkins FTIC core, DNA taken from cultured CD4+ T cells was sequenced by way of the Oncomine TCR Beta short-read assay. Investigators isolated genomic DNA from cultured CD4+ T cells. Each CDR3 protein gets one entry after TCRdb re-called the PCR reads with MiXCR. The sample has about 23,000 distinct CDR3 sequences; around 70% are singletons. Treatment defined: approximately 9-day PBMC culture with coronavirus spike peptide pools or control peptides (ViraFEST assay). The clonotype originates from a human donor who received a COVID-19 vaccine. The V gene is TRBV24-1, the J gene TRBJ2-3; D is undetermined. Here the sequenced sample was CD4+ T cells from blood, cultured in vitro, taken after SARS-CoV-2 vaccination. The CDR3 DNA sequence: TGTGCCACCAGTGATGGAGACACAGATACGCAGTATTTT. The encoded protein is CATSDGDTDTQYF.